These 12 T cell receptor beta chains were sequenced from one sample in a study of blood T cells in healthy people across ages. It was with a sample-barcoded 5' primer and a J-beta primer mix that a second PCR of roughly 7 to 12 cycles was run. MiXCR was run by TCRdb on the 5' RACE reads, yielding one entry per CDR3 protein. This table has under 700,000 distinct CDR3 sequences, about 24% appearing once. This sample also belongs to another study, concerning T cells of mothers and their children.

The sample was blood. The receptors come from a boy younger than 18 in good health.

The CDR3 is CSAVAYEQYF. The CDR3 DNA follows: TGCAGTGCTGTTGCCTACGAGCAGTACTTC. The chain couples TRBV20-1 to TRBJ2-7, with D uncertain. CDR3 length: 10 amino acids. The germline V gene has CDR1 DFQATT and CDR2 SNEGSKA (reference sequence). With 5 bases removed from V and 2 bases from J, the gap between germline ends came to 4 bases.

The V and J genes are TRBV3-1 and TRBJ2-5, with 11 nucleotides matching TRBD2. CDR3 length equals 16 residues. The J segment lost 2 bases and the V segment lost 5 bases, leaving 7 bases of the junction unmatched. Germline CDR1 is LGHDT and CDR2 is YNNKEL (reference sequence). The CDR3 nucleotides are TGTGCCAGCAGCGCTAGACTAGCGGGGCTTCAAGAGACCCAGTACTTC. Its translation is CASSARLAGLQETQYF.

This clonotype was counted only a few times. This chain connects TRBV6-4 to TRBJ2-2; 8 bases are a match to TRBD2. V was pared by 6 bases and J by 7 bases, with 10 bases of the junction left unmatched. The germline V gene encodes CDR1 MRHNA and CDR2 SNTAGT. The CDR3 runs to 15 residues. The CDR3 DNA follows: TGTGCCAGCAGGAGTAGCGGGGCTACCATCGGGGAGCTGTTTTTT. Amino acid sequence: CASRSSGATIGELFF.

The chain is built from TRBV6-2 or TRBV6-3 and TRBJ1-1; unclear D gene. There are 12 residues in the CDR3. V was trimmed by 3 bases and J by 6 bases, leaving 8 bases between them. The germline V gene has CDR1 MNHEY and CDR2 SVGEGT. CDR3 protein: CASSYRFPEAFF. The CDR3 nucleotides are TGTGCCAGCAGTTATAGGTTTCCTGAAGCTTTCTTT.

This clonotype has a handful of counts. The rearrangement joins TRBV5-4 to TRBJ2-4; TRBD1 is a possible D gene (6 bases). CDR3 length: 16 amino acids. In germline, CDR1 is SGHNT, CDR2 YYREEE (reference sequence). Trimming took off 0 bases at V and 0 bases at J, with 10 bases between the two ends. The CDR3 nucleotides read TGTGCCAGCAGCTTGGGGACAGTCTTAGCCAAAAACATTCAGTACTTC. Translation gives CASSLGTVLAKNIQYF.

This clonotype has only a few counts. The chain recombines TRBV28 with TRBJ1-4, with TRBD1 as a possible D gene (5 bases). The CDR3 has 15 residues. CDR1 is MDHEN and CDR2 is SYDVKM in the germline V gene. V lost 6 bases and J 0 bases, leaving 11 bases between the germline ends. The CDR3 DNA sequence: TGTGCCAGCAGATCACAGGCTGCAACTAATGAAAAACTGTTTTTT. Amino acids: CASRSQAATNEKLFF.

The V and J genes are TRBV2 and TRBJ2-3, with 10 bases lining up with TRBD1. Germline assignment: CDR1 SNHLY and CDR2 FYNNEI. V lost 6 bases and J lost 4; bases outside the gene matches: 4. This CDR3 spans 14 amino acids. CDR3 region: CASRRTGGSDTQYF. CDR3 DNA sequence: TGTGCCAGCAGGCGGACAGGGGGTTCAGATACGCAGTATTTT.

This clonotype has more than one count but fewer than ten. CDR3: CASSPLQGHQETQYF. The CDR3 region has the DNA TGTGCCAGCAGCCCACTACAGGGTCACCAAGAGACCCAGTACTTC. V usage is TRBV7-2 and J usage is TRBJ2-5; a possible D gene is TRBD1 (6 bases). Trimming cost V 5 bases and J 0 bases, with 13 bases left between them. This CDR3 is 15 amino acids long. CDR1 is SGHTA and CDR2 is FQGNSA in the germline V gene.

This clonotype appeared a single time. The chain uses TRBV20-1 and TRBJ1-4, with TRBD1 as a possible D gene (6 bases). V shed 3 bases and J shed 10 bases, with 12 bases lying between them. Per germline, CDR1 DFQATT and CDR2 SNEGSKA (reference sequence). This CDR3 has 12 amino acids. CDR3 in amino acids: CSARPGAGKLFF. In DNA, the CDR3 is TGCAGTGCTAGGCCGGGGGCGGGAAAACTGTTTTTT.

This clonotype was found a few times. The rearrangement joins TRBV9 to TRBJ2-1; TRBD1 matches 7 bases. The better agreement between TRBJ2-7 and the DNA end casts doubt on the J call. Germline V gene sequence: CDR1 SGDLS, CDR2 YYNGEE. This CDR3 has 15 residues. The CDR3 loop reads CASSVVGDSSYEQYF. CDR3 sequence (DNA): TGTGCCAGCAGCGTAGTTGGGGACAGCTCCTACGAGCAGTACTTC.

This clonotype was seen a few times. V is TRBV5-5 and J is TRBJ2-1; D may be TRBD1 (6 bases). CDR1 is SGHKS and CDR2 is YYEKEE in the germline V gene (reference sequence). V shed 2 bases and J shed 3 bases, with 27 bases lying between them. This CDR3 has 20 amino acids. In DNA form, the CDR3 reads TGTGCCAGCAGCTTCCCCCTCTTCCTGGACAGTGCGGCCCTCTACAATGAGCAGTTCTTC. It yields the protein CASSFPLFLDSAALYNEQFF.

Only a few counts were recorded for this clonotype. The chain employs TRBV7-8 and TRBJ2-2; D unresolved. CDR3 length: 12 residues. The V end was cut by 5 bases, the J end by 7 bases, with 8 bases between. Germline-derived CDR1 and CDR2 are SGHVS and FQNEAQ. The CDR3 DNA follows: TGTGCCAGCAGCCCTACTCTCGGGGAGCTGTTTTTT. As protein: CASSPTLGELFF.